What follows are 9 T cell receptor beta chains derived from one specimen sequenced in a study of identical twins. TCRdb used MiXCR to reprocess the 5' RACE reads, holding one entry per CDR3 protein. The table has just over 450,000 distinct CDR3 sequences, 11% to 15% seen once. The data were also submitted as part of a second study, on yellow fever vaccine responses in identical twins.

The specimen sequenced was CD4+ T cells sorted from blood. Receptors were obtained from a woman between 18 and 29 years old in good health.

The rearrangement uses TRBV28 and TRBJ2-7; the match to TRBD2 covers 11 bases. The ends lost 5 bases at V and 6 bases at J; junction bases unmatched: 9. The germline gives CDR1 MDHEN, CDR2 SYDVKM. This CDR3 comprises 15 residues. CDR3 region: CASSMIAGGPGEQYF. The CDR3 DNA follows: TGTGCCAGCAGTATGATAGCGGGAGGGCCGGGCGAGCAGTACTTC. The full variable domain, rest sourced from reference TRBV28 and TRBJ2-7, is DVKVTQSSRYLVKRTGEKVFLECVQDMDHENMFWYRQDPGLGLRLIYFSYDVKMKEKGDIPEGYSVSREKKERFSLILESASTNQTSMYLCASSMIAGGPGEQYFGPGTRLTVT.

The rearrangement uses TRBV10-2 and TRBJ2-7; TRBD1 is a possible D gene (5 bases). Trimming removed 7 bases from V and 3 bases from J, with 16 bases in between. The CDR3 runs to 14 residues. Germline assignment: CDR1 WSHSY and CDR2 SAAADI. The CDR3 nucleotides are TGCGCCAGCAAAGACAGTGCACTTAACTACGAGCAGTACTTC. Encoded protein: CASKDSALNYEQYF.

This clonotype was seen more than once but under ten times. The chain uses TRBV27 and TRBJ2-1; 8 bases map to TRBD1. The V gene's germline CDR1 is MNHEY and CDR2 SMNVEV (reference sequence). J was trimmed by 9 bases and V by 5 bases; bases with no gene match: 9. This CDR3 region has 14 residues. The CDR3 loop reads CASSTTGGPGEQFF. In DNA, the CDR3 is TGTGCCAGCAGTACAACAGGGGGTCCAGGTGAGCAGTTCTTC.

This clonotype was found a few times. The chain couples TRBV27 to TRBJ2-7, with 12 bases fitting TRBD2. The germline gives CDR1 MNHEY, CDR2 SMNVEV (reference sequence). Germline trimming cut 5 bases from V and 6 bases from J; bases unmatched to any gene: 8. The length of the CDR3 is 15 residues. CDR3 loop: CASSTLLAGGSEQYF. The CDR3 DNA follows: TGTGCCAGCAGTACGCTACTAGCGGGAGGTTCCGAGCAGTACTTC.

The CDR3 sequence: CASQGQVQETQYF. The CDR3 DNA follows: TGTGCCAGCCAGGGACAGGTACAAGAGACCCAGTACTTC. The rearrangement uses TRBV6-6 and TRBJ2-5; 8 nucleotides match TRBD1. The CDR3 has 13 residues. Losses at the gene ends were 8 bases for V and 2 bases for J; bases not matched to a gene: 4. The germline V gene encodes CDR1 MNHNY and CDR2 SVGAGI (reference sequence).

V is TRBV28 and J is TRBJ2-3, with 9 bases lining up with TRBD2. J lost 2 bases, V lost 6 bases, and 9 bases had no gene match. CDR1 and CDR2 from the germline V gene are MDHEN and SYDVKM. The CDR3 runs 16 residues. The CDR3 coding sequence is TGTGCCAGCAGGGAGAGCGGGGGGCAACCCACAGATACGCAGTATTTT. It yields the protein CASRESGGQPTDTQYF.

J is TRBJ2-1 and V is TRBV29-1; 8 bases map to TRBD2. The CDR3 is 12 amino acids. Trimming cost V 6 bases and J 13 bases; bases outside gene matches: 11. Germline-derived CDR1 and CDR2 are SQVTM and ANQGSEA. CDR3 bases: TGCAGCGTCGCCCCAAAGCGGGAGTCCCAGTTCTTC. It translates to CSVAPKRESQFF.

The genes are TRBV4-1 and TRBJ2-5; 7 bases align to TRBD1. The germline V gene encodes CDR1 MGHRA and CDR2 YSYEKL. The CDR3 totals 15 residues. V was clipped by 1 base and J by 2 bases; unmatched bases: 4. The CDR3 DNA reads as TGCGCCAGCAGCCAAGGGGACAGATTTCAAGAGACCCAGTACTTC. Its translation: CASSQGDRFQETQYF.

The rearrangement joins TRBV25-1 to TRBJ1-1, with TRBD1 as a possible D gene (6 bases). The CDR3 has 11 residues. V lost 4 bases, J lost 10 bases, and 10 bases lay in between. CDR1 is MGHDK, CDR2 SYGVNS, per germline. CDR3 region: CASSGGGRAFF. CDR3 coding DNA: TGTGCCAGCAGTGGAGGGGGGAGAGCTTTCTTT.